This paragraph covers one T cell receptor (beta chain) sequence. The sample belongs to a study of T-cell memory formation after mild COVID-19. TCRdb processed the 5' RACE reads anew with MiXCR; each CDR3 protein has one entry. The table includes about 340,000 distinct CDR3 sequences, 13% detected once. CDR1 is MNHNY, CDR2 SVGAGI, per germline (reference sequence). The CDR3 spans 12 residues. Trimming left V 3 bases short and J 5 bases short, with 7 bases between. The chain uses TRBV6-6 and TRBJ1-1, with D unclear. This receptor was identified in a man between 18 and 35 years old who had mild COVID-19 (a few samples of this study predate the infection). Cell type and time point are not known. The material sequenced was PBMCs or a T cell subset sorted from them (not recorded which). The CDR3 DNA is TGTGCCAGCAGTTATTGGGAGACTGAAGCTTTCTTT. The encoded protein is CASSYWETEAFF.